These 17 T cell receptor beta chains came from one sample sequenced in a study of T cells expressing NK-cell markers. TCRdb reanalyzed the 5' RACE reads, giving one entry per CDR3 protein sequence and no DNA. The table for this sample gives approximately 22,000 distinct CDR3 sequences. Source material: blood T cells: a sorted CD56 or NKG2C T cell subset, CD4+ or CD8+ T cells, or bulk PBMC T cells (not recorded which). The receptors originated from a man aged 18-75 years in good health.

The chain links TRBV19 to TRBJ2-2; there is no DNA to check the TCRdb D call of TRBD1. Germline values: CDR1 LNHDA, CDR2 SQIVND (reference sequence). CDR3 size: 18 residues. CDR3 protein: CATRKDRASVQNTGELFF.

V gene TRBV20-1 combines with J gene TRBJ2-1; TCRdb calls TRBD2, which cannot be checked without DNA. Looked up from germline, CDR1 is DFQATT and CDR2 is SNEGSKA (reference sequence). The CDR3 contains 16 residues. The CDR3: CSARDWASGRLNEQFF.

This rearrangement joins TRBV7-2 to TRBJ2-6. Germline CDR1 SGHTA, CDR2 FQGNSA. This CDR3 contains 15 residues. This chain's CDR3 is CASSEQNSGANVLTF.

The chain couples TRBV20-1 to TRBJ1-6. Germline V CDR1 and CDR2: DFQATT, SNEGSKA (reference sequence). The CDR3 covers 15 residues. CDR3 residues: CSARTGQLVYSPLHF.

The chain employs TRBV7-2 and TRBJ2-3; TCRdb indicates TRBD2, and absent DNA this call remains unverified. This CDR3 has 16 amino acids. Germline V gene data show CDR1 as SGHTA and CDR2 as FQGNSA. The CDR3: CASSETSALDFNTQYF. Variable domain in full (rest from reference TRBV7-2 and TRBJ2-3): GAGVSQSPSNKVTEKGKDVELRCDPISGHTALYWYRQSLGQGLEFLIYFQGNSAPDKSGLPSDRFSAERTGGSVSTLTIQRTQQEDSAVYLCASSETSALDFNTQYFGPGTRLTVL.

This chain joins TRBV28 and TRBJ2-5; TCRdb indicates TRBD1, and absent DNA this call remains unverified. CDR1 and CDR2 (germline): MDHEN, SYDVKM. This CDR3 has 15 residues. CDR3 loop: CASSPVERSQETQYF.

The rearrangement uses TRBV30 and TRBJ2-7; TCRdb outputs TRBD1, but without DNA this stays unchecked. This CDR3 comprises 13 residues. Germline CDR1 is GTSNPN and CDR2 is SVGIG (reference sequence). CDR3 residues: CAWSTGTSYEQYF.

V is TRBV28 and J is TRBJ2-1; TCRdb names TRBD2, which stays unverified in the absence of DNA. The CDR3 contains 19 residues. CDR1 MDHEN and CDR2 SYDVKM come from the germline V gene. The CDR3 protein is CASSFRVAGGPMVYNEQFF.

The chain combines TRBV6-2 or TRBV6-3 with TRBJ2-3. There are 13 residues in the CDR3. CDR1 MNHEY and CDR2 SVGEGT come from the germline V gene. The CDR3 spells CASSSEFSDTQYF.

The chain is built from TRBV6-1 and TRBJ2-1; TCRdb designates TRBD2, a call that cannot be tested without DNA. Per the germline V gene, CDR1 is MNHNS and CDR2 is SASEGT. The CDR3 loop spans 18 amino acids. CDR3 protein: CASRKAGTSGTSYNEQFF.

This chain connects TRBV12-3 or TRBV12-4 to TRBJ2-3; TCRdb's D call of TRBD2 is untestable without DNA. This CDR3 is 16 amino acids long. CDR3 region: CASTTESGGAGDTQYF.

The chain recombines TRBV28 with TRBJ2-5; absent DNA, TCRdb's TRBD1 call cannot be checked. The CDR3 is 14 amino acids. Per the germline V gene, CDR1 is MDHEN and CDR2 is SYDVKM. This CDR3 reads CASSPTRGKETQYF.

The chain combines TRBV6-5 with TRBJ2-3; TCRdb gives TRBD2 as the D gene, but with no DNA this cannot be confirmed. Germline V gene sequence: CDR1 MNHEY, CDR2 SVGAGI. This CDR3 has 17 residues. The CDR3 sequence is CASSYPRLAALTDTQYF.

This chain uses TRBV5-1 with TRBJ1-1; no DNA is available, so the TRBD1 call from TCRdb remains unchecked. The CDR3 runs 14 residues. The germline CDR1 and CDR2 sequences are SGHRS and YFSETQ. This CDR3 is CASSLNPLGTEAFF.

The chain has TRBV12-3 or TRBV12-4 and TRBJ2-5; TCRdb lists TRBD1, though no DNA is available to test this call. The CDR3 extends over 12 amino acids. CDR3 protein: CASRGGLETQYF.

CDR3 in amino acids: CASSAPGTNEQFF. The chain is built from TRBV6-2 or TRBV6-3 and TRBJ2-1; TCRdb's D call, TRBD1, is unchecked because there is no DNA. The CDR3 has 13 amino acids. The germline V gene encodes CDR1 MNHEY and CDR2 SVGEGT.

The chain links TRBV5-1 to TRBJ2-5; TCRdb lists TRBD2, though no DNA is available to test this call. In germline, CDR1 is SGHRS, CDR2 YFSETQ. The CDR3 runs 13 residues. This CDR3 reads CASSTRPEETQYF.